A selection of T cell receptor beta chains follows, all from one sample in a study of blood T cell repertoires in COVID-19. Method: immunoSEQ multiplex PCR; TCRdb's copy keeps in-frame clones and lacks some. The table lists 200,000 to 250,000 clones, roughly 86% of them singletons, with about 7.6% in the top ten. Sequencing used peripheral blood. These receptors were collected from a woman between 65 and 79 years old with active or convalescent COVID-19. Both conserved end residues are part of each CDR3. The D gene is left open where the match is weak. Clone size is shown for a subset of rows, as once, few, many or a class of expanded clone.

v_gene: TRBV11-2; abundance: -; d_gene: TRBD1; j_gene: TRBJ1-3; CDR3nt: TGTGCCAGCAGCTTAGATTCGACAGGGGGAAACACCATATATTTT; CDR3aa: CASSLDSTGGNTIYF
v_gene: TRBV6-5; abundance: -; d_gene: TRBD1; j_gene: TRBJ1-2; CDR3nt: TGTGCCAGCAGTTCCCCAGGGGGCGGCTACACCTTC; CDR3aa: CASSSPGGGYTF
v_gene: TRBV9; abundance: -; d_gene: -; j_gene: TRBJ2-1; CDR3nt: TGTGCCAGCAGCGTAGGAAGAGGAGGGTACAATGAGCAGTTCTTC; CDR3aa: CASSVGRGGYNEQFF
v_gene: TRBV19; abundance: -; d_gene: -; j_gene: TRBJ1-3; CDR3nt: TGTGCCAGTAGCACAGGCTCTGGAAACACCATATATTTT; CDR3aa: CASSTGSGNTIYF
v_gene: TRBV3-1/TRBV3-2; abundance: few; d_gene: -; j_gene: TRBJ1-6; CDR3nt: TGTGCCAGCAGCCAAGGATTAGGGGTGGGATCACCCCTCCACTTT; CDR3aa: CASSQGLGVGSPLHF
v_gene: TRBV3-1/TRBV3-2; abundance: -; d_gene: TRBD1; j_gene: TRBJ1-1; CDR3nt: TGTGCCAGCAGCAGGGGACAGGGAAACACTGAAGCTTTCTTT; CDR3aa: CASSRGQGNTEAFF
v_gene: TRBV29-1; abundance: -; d_gene: -; j_gene: TRBJ1-2; CDR3nt: TGCAGCGTTGAAGGGGGTCAGGGTTATGGCTACACCTTC; CDR3aa: CSVEGGQGYGYTF
v_gene: TRBV9; abundance: -; d_gene: -; j_gene: TRBJ1-2; CDR3nt: TGTGCCAGCAGCGTCCCGCCGTCGGGGGGTGGCTACACCTTC; CDR3aa: CASSVPPSGGGYTF
v_gene: TRBV19; abundance: -; d_gene: TRBD2; j_gene: TRBJ2-1; CDR3nt: TGTGCCAGCCCTTACCTTGGGACTAGCGGGGGTAGCTCCTACAATGAGCAGTTCTTC; CDR3aa: CASPYLGTSGGSSYNEQFF
v_gene: TRBV12-3/TRBV12-4; abundance: few; d_gene: -; j_gene: TRBJ1-1; CDR3nt: TGTGCCAGCAGTTTAGGCGGGAACACTGAAGCTTTCTTT; CDR3aa: CASSLGGNTEAFF
v_gene: TRBV10-3; abundance: -; d_gene: TRBD1; j_gene: TRBJ1-1; CDR3nt: TGTGCCATCAGAGACGACAGGGTCTCTGAAGCTTTCTTT; CDR3aa: CAIRDDRVSEAFF
v_gene: TRBV28; abundance: -; d_gene: -; j_gene: TRBJ1-4; CDR3nt: TGTGCCAGCAGTTTTGGCGGCTTGAGTGAAAAACTGTTTTTT; CDR3aa: CASSFGGLSEKLFF
v_gene: TRBV25-1; abundance: -; d_gene: TRBD1; j_gene: TRBJ1-4; CDR3nt: TGTGCCAGCAGTTACAGGGGGACTAATGAAAAACTGTTTTTT; CDR3aa: CASSYRGTNEKLFF
v_gene: TRBV7-2; abundance: -; d_gene: TRBD1; j_gene: TRBJ2-5; CDR3nt: TGTGCCAGCAGCTCCCTGTCCGGGACAGTACAAGAGACCCAGTACTTC; CDR3aa: CASSSLSGTVQETQYF
v_gene: TRBV9; abundance: -; d_gene: TRBD2; j_gene: TRBJ2-1; CDR3nt: TGTGCCAGCAGCTACGGGACTAGCGGTAACAATGAGCAGTTCTTC; CDR3aa: CASSYGTSGNNEQFF
v_gene: TRBV5-1; abundance: -; d_gene: -; j_gene: TRBJ2-5; CDR3nt: TGCGCCAGCAGCTTGGTAACAGTGGGCCAAGAGACCCAGTACTTC; CDR3aa: CASSLVTVGQETQYF
v_gene: TRBV25-1; abundance: -; d_gene: -; j_gene: TRBJ2-7; CDR3nt: TGTGCCAGTTGTACTAAGGGGCCCTACGAGCAGTACTTC; CDR3aa: CASCTKGPYEQYF
v_gene: TRBV5-1; abundance: -; d_gene: -; j_gene: TRBJ1-1; CDR3nt: TGCGCCAGCAGCTTGAGGGGTACAGGGTCGTACACTGAAGCTTTCTTT; CDR3aa: CASSLRGTGSYTEAFF
v_gene: TRBV7-2; abundance: -; d_gene: -; j_gene: TRBJ1-2; CDR3nt: TGTGCCAGCAGCTTACCAGGGAACTATGGCTACACCTTC; CDR3aa: CASSLPGNYGYTF
v_gene: TRBV6-5; abundance: -; d_gene: -; j_gene: TRBJ2-3; CDR3nt: TGTGCCAGCAAAGGCCTTGGAGCAGATACGCAGTATTTT; CDR3aa: CASKGLGADTQYF
v_gene: TRBV6-2/TRBV6-3; abundance: -; d_gene: -; j_gene: TRBJ2-5; CDR3nt: TGTGCCAGCAGTGCACATATCCAAGAGACCCAGTACTTC; CDR3aa: CASSAHIQETQYF
v_gene: TRBV5-1; abundance: -; d_gene: -; j_gene: TRBJ1-4; CDR3nt: TGCGCCAGCAGCTTGGAGGGCAGGGTTGAAAAACTGTTTTTT; CDR3aa: CASSLEGRVEKLFF
v_gene: TRBV7-8; abundance: -; d_gene: -; j_gene: TRBJ1-1; CDR3nt: TGTGCCAGCAGCCCATTACAGATCATGAACACTGAAGCTTTCTTT; CDR3aa: CASSPLQIMNTEAFF
v_gene: TRBV10-1; abundance: -; d_gene: TRBD1; j_gene: TRBJ2-1; CDR3nt: TGCGCCAGCAGTCCGGGACAGGGATATTACAATGAGCAGTTCTTC; CDR3aa: CASSPGQGYYNEQFF
v_gene: TRBV12-3/TRBV12-4; abundance: -; d_gene: -; j_gene: TRBJ2-7; CDR3nt: TGTGCCAGTGGGACGAGCGGTACCCAGGGGTTC; CDR3aa: CASGTSGTQGF
v_gene: TRBV6-6; abundance: -; d_gene: TRBD2; j_gene: TRBJ2-5; CDR3nt: TGTGCCAGCAGTTATACTAGCGGGGTCGGGGAGACCCAGTACTTC; CDR3aa: CASSYTSGVGETQYF
v_gene: TRBV28; abundance: once; d_gene: -; j_gene: TRBJ2-7; CDR3nt: TGTGCCAGCAGTTCCGGTACTGCCTCCCAGGTCGACGAGCAGTACTTC; CDR3aa: CASSSGTASQVDEQYF
v_gene: TRBV11-3; abundance: few; d_gene: -; j_gene: TRBJ1-1; CDR3nt: TGTGCCAGCAGCCCAGGGGCGGGGGCAGGTACTGAAGCTTTCTTT; CDR3aa: CASSPGAGAGTEAFF
v_gene: TRBV11-3; abundance: -; d_gene: -; j_gene: TRBJ2-2; CDR3nt: TGTGCCAGCAGCCACAGCGGGCCAACCGGGGAGCTGTTTTTT; CDR3aa: CASSHSGPTGELFF
v_gene: TRBV19; abundance: -; d_gene: -; j_gene: TRBJ1-6; CDR3nt: TGTGCCAGTAGTATAGATCCCCCGATACGGGGTAATTCACCCCTCCACTTT; CDR3aa: CASSIDPPIRGNSPLHF
v_gene: TRBV9; abundance: -; d_gene: TRBD2; j_gene: TRBJ2-3; CDR3nt: TGTGCCAGCAGCTCTAGCGGGGTGGAGACGAGTACGCAGTATTTT; CDR3aa: CASSSSGVETSTQYF
v_gene: TRBV5-1; abundance: few; d_gene: TRBD2; j_gene: TRBJ2-1; CDR3nt: TGCGCCAGCAGCACCAGCGGGGGGACCTACAATGAGCAGTTCTTC; CDR3aa: CASSTSGGTYNEQFF
v_gene: TRBV5-1; abundance: -; d_gene: -; j_gene: TRBJ2-1; CDR3nt: TGCGCCAGCAGCTCAGGCGGGGTTAGTGAGCAGTTCTTC; CDR3aa: CASSSGGVSEQFF
v_gene: TRBV7-2; abundance: once; d_gene: -; j_gene: TRBJ1-5; CDR3nt: TGTGCCAGCAGCTTAGTGATTGGGGGGGATCAGCCCCAGCATTTT; CDR3aa: CASSLVIGGDQPQHF
v_gene: TRBV3-1/TRBV3-2; abundance: -; d_gene: -; j_gene: TRBJ1-4; CDR3nt: TGTGCCAGCAGCCAACAAACAGGAGCTAATGAAAAACTGTTTTTT; CDR3aa: CASSQQTGANEKLFF
v_gene: TRBV4-1; abundance: -; d_gene: -; j_gene: TRBJ2-7; CDR3nt: TGCGCCAGCAGCCAAGTAGGGGCCGCAGTTTTCCCCTACGAGCAGTACTTC; CDR3aa: CASSQVGAAVFPYEQYF
v_gene: TRBV5-1; abundance: -; d_gene: TRBD2; j_gene: TRBJ2-1; CDR3nt: TGCGCCAGCAGTTCCGGGGGACTAGCGGGCTTTAAGGGCGATGAGCAGTTCTTC; CDR3aa: CASSSGGLAGFKGDEQFF
v_gene: TRBV11-2; abundance: -; d_gene: -; j_gene: TRBJ2-6; CDR3nt: TGTGCCAGCAGCTTAGTCTCCGTTTCTGGGGCCAACGTCCTGACTTTC; CDR3aa: CASSLVSVSGANVLTF
v_gene: TRBV4-3; abundance: -; d_gene: -; j_gene: TRBJ2-3; CDR3nt: TGCGCCAGCAGCCAAGAAGGGGCAGCTAGCACAGATACGCAGTATTTT; CDR3aa: CASSQEGAASTDTQYF
v_gene: TRBV6-1; abundance: -; d_gene: -; j_gene: TRBJ2-4; CDR3nt: TGTGCCAGCAGTTATATCGACACAAACATTCAGTACTTC; CDR3aa: CASSYIDTNIQYF